These 32 T cell receptor beta chains were all obtained from the same sample, sequenced in a study of cytomegalovirus exposure and HLA in healthy donors. In the PCR, 60 Vbeta and 13 Jbeta primers were used. Clones were read by immunoSEQ multiplex PCR, and TCRdb kept only the in-frame ones, dropping some. The repertoire table contains over 200,000 clones. The sequencing input was PBMCs. The receptors come from a woman in her thirties in good health and CMV-seropositive.

The chain uses TRBV7-2 and TRBJ1-1; 7 nucleotides agree with TRBD1. This CDR3 comprises 12 residues. Unmatched junction bases numbered 3, after V lost 4 bases and J lost 7 bases. Germline V gives CDR1 SGHTA, CDR2 FQGNSA. In DNA form, the CDR3 reads TGTGCCAGCAGCTCGACAGGGCTTGAAGCTTTCTTT. This codes for CASSSTGLEAFF.

The chain recombines TRBV2 with TRBJ1-2; weak D call: TRBD1 (5 bases). CDR1 is SNHLY and CDR2 is FYNNEI in the germline V gene. The CDR3 consists of 15 residues. Deletions cut 4 bases from V and 3 bases from J, with 15 bases between. CDR3 sequence (DNA): TGTGCCAGCAGTGCAGGGAGGGGAAGCCACTATGGCTACACCTTC. This translates into CASSAGRGSHYGYTF.

V usage is TRBV6-5 and J usage is TRBJ1-5; 7 nucleotides agree with TRBD1. Germline V gene data show CDR1 as MNHEY and CDR2 as SVGAGI. CDR3 length equals 14 residues. Trimming took 7 bases from V and 2 from J; bases not matched to a gene: 5. CDR3 nucleotide sequence: TGTGCCAGCAAAACCGGGACAGGCAATCAGCCCCAGCATTTT. The encoded protein is CASKTGTGNQPQHF.

The rearrangement uses TRBV4-3 and TRBJ2-3, with 7 bases aligning to TRBD1. Germline V CDR1 and CDR2: LGHNA, YSLEER. The ends lost 0 bases at V and 0 bases at J; junction bases unmatched: 9. The CDR3 covers 18 residues. CDR3 DNA sequence: TGCGCCAGCAGCCAAGATATAGGACAGGTCTTTAGCACAGATACGCAGTATTTT. Protein product: CASSQDIGQVFSTDTQYF.

This chain connects TRBV9 to TRBJ1-2; D perhaps matches TRBD1 (6 bases). V lost 1 base to trimming and J lost 8 bases, with 15 bases between them. The germline V gene encodes CDR1 SGDLS and CDR2 YYNGEE. The length of the CDR3 is 14 residues. CDR3 loop: CASSVRGGAWGYTF. Written as DNA, the CDR3 is TGTGCCAGCAGCGTACGGGGGGGCGCTTGGGGCTACACCTTC.

This chain links TRBV7-6 with TRBJ2-3; 14 bases map to TRBD2. Germline V gene lookup returns CDR1 SGHVS and CDR2 FNYEAQ. This CDR3 spans 16 amino acids. V trimming: 2 bases; J trimming: 6 bases; junction bases outside the gene matches: 4. CDR3 bases: TGTGCCAGCAGCTTACTGACTAGCGGGGGGGCTGATACGCAGTATTTT. Its translation: CASSLLTSGGADTQYF.

The chain couples TRBV4-1 to TRBJ1-2; TRBD1 aligns across 11 bases. Germline CDR1 and CDR2: MGHRA and YSYEKL. The ends lost 4 bases at V and 8 bases at J; junction bases unmatched: 3. This CDR3 comprises 13 residues. The CDR3 reads CASSPGQGGGYTF. In DNA form, the CDR3 reads TGCGCCAGCAGCCCGGGACAGGGGGGCGGCTACACCTTC.

The chain has TRBV2 and TRBJ2-5; 9 bases are shared with TRBD2. Germline V CDR1 and CDR2: SNHLY, FYNNEI. The CDR3 loop spans 15 amino acids. Germline trimming cut 4 bases from V and 5 bases from J; bases unmatched to any gene: 8. CDR3 nucleotides: TGTGCCAGCAGTGTAGCGGGAGCCCATGGCGAGACCCAGTACTTC. Its protein product is CASSVAGAHGETQYF.

The chain couples TRBV5-4 to TRBJ2-5, with 11 nucleotides matching TRBD2. CDR3 length: 16 residues. In germline, CDR1 is SGHNT, CDR2 YYREEE (reference sequence). Trimming cost V 0 bases and J 1 base; bases outside gene matches: 2. Here the CDR3 reads CASSLGGTSGQETQYF. The CDR3 bases are TGTGCCAGCAGCTTGGGGGGGACTAGCGGCCAAGAGACCCAGTACTTC.

The chain recombines TRBV29-1 with TRBJ1-3; 10 nucleotides match TRBD1. Germline V lookup: CDR1 SQVTM, CDR2 ANQGSEA. CDR3 length: 15 amino acids. After removal of 6 bases from V and 2 bases from J, the junction contained 7 bases not matched to a gene. In DNA form, the CDR3 reads TGCAGCGTGACCGGGACAGGGGCGGCTGGAAACACCATATATTTT. Translation: CSVTGTGAAGNTIYF.

The genes are TRBV7-2 and TRBJ1-4; no definite D call. Trimming took off 1 base at V and 11 bases at J, with 11 bases between the two ends. The length of the CDR3 is 13 residues. The germline CDR1 and CDR2 sequences are SGHTA and FQGNSA. CDR3 sequence reads: CASSLGQMGKLFF. The CDR3 DNA is TGTGCCAGCAGCTTAGGTCAGATGGGCAAACTGTTTTTT.

This rearrangement joins TRBV2 to TRBJ1-1; unclear D gene. This CDR3 has 13 amino acids. Germline V gene lookup returns CDR1 SNHLY and CDR2 FYNNEI. V lost 6 bases and J lost 5, with 13 bases in between. The CDR3 DNA reads as TGTGCCAGCAGCGATGAAACCGGGACTGAAGCTTTCTTT. The encoded protein is CASSDETGTEAFF.

The rearrangement joins TRBV27 to TRBJ2-1, with 7 bases aligning to TRBD2. The length of the CDR3 is 19 residues. In germline, CDR1 is MNHEY, CDR2 SMNVEV (reference sequence). Trimming cost V 0 bases and J 7 bases; bases outside gene matches: 18. DNA for the CDR3: TGTGCCAGCAGTTTATCTACCCCGACTAGCCACCCCTGGGGTAATGAGCAGTTCTTC. Translating it yields CASSLSTPTSHPWGNEQFF.

J is TRBJ1-5 and V is TRBV14, with 7 bases matching TRBD1. V lost 2 bases and J lost 1; bases outside the gene matches: 8. Germline-derived CDR1 and CDR2 are SGHDN and FVKESK. The CDR3 has 17 amino acids. The CDR3: CASSQLRGQLSNQPQHF. The CDR3 coding sequence is TGTGCCAGCAGCCAATTGAGGGGACAGCTCAGCAATCAGCCCCAGCATTTT. Supplemented by reference TRBV14 and TRBJ1-5, the full variable domain reads EAGVTQFPSHSVIEKGQTVTLRCDPISGHDNLYWYRRVMGKEIKFLLHFVKESKQDESGMPNNRFLAERTGGTYSTLKVQPAELEDSGVYFCASSQLRGQLSNQPQHFGDGTRLSIL.

The chain joins TRBV15 to TRBJ2-3; TRBD1 matches 8 bases. CDR1 and CDR2 from the germline V gene are LNHNV and YYDKDF (reference sequence). The V gene end was trimmed by 5 bases and the J gene end by 4 bases; junction bases not matched to a gene: 14. The CDR3 loop spans 17 amino acids. The CDR3 spells CATSSLFGTGRPDTQYF. The CDR3 DNA is TGTGCCACCAGCTCACTATTCGGGACAGGTAGACCAGATACGCAGTATTTT.

The gene calls are TRBV10-3 and TRBJ1-2, with 9 bases matching TRBD1. There are 17 residues in the CDR3. The V segment lost 4 bases and the J segment 2 bases; nucleotides outside the gene matches: 11. Germline lookup yields CDR1 ENHRY and CDR2 SYGVKD. CDR3 coding DNA: TGTGCCATCAGTGGAGGGACAGGGACAAGAGGGAACTATGGCTACACCTTC. This translates into CAISGGTGTRGNYGYTF.

V and J are TRBV5-1 and TRBJ1-4, with TRBD1 matching over 7 bases. The CDR3 is 13 amino acids. Germline CDR1 reads SGHRS; CDR2 reads YFSETQ. V shed 6 bases and J 8 bases; nucleotides not matched to a gene: 7. The CDR3, as DNA: TGCGCCAGCACAGACAGGGTGGGCGAAAAACTGTTTTTT. It translates to CASTDRVGEKLFF. Based on the CDR3 plus reference TRBV5-1 and TRBJ1-4, the full variable domain is KAGVTQTPRYLIKTRGQQVTLSCSPISGHRSVSWYQQTPGQGLQFLFEYFSETQRNKGNFPGRFSGRQFSNSRSEMNVSTLELGDSALYLCASTDRVGEKLFFGSGTQLSVL.

The chain is built from TRBV10-3 and TRBJ2-5; D is perhaps TRBD1 (8 bases). The CDR3 is made up of 15 amino acids. Trimming took 7 bases from V and 9 from J, leaving 24 bases between them. The germline V gene encodes CDR1 ENHRY and CDR2 SYGVKD. The CDR3 spells CAIKAGQGLSWAQYF. The CDR3 nucleotides are TGTGCCATCAAGGCTGGACAGGGACTAAGTTGGGCCCAGTACTTC.

This CDR3 is CASSELAGIYNEQFF. The CDR3 DNA reads TGCGCCAGCAGTGAGCTAGCGGGAATCTACAATGAGCAGTTCTTC. The chain has TRBV10-1 and TRBJ2-1; TRBD2 matches at 9 bases. V was pared by 2 bases and J by 3 bases, with 2 bases of the junction left unmatched. The CDR3 is 15 residues long. The germline gives CDR1 WNHNN, CDR2 SYGVQD (reference sequence).

CDR3 in DNA: TGTGCCTGGAGCCAGGGGGCGGTTGGAAACACCATATATTTT. Translation: CAWSQGAVGNTIYF. The chain has TRBV30 and TRBJ1-3; 8 bases are shared with TRBD1. With 3 bases clipped from V and 3 bases from J, the junction kept 4 bases outside the gene matches. This CDR3 spans 14 amino acids. The germline gives CDR1 GTSNPN, CDR2 SVGIG (reference sequence).

The V gene is TRBV2, the J gene TRBJ1-2, with 7 bases fitting TRBD1. Losses at the gene ends were 3 bases for V and 8 bases for J; bases not matched to a gene: 9. The CDR3 sequence is 14 residues long. Germline CDR1 and CDR2: SNHLY and FYNNEI. CDR3 DNA sequence: TGTGCCAGCAGTGAGCAACAGGGGACCTTAGGCTACACCTTC. Its protein is CASSEQQGTLGYTF.

The chain uses TRBV7-2 and TRBJ2-1; 8 bases agree with TRBD2. Germline assignment: CDR1 SGHTA and CDR2 FQGNSA. This CDR3 region has 14 residues. The trim removed 4 bases at V and 8 bases at J, leaving 7 bases unmatched. CDR3 DNA: TGTGCCAGCAGCTACGGGCTAGCGGGCGATGAGCAGTTCTTC. Its translation is CASSYGLAGDEQFF.

The V gene is TRBV6-6, the J gene TRBJ2-5; TRBD1 might be the D (6 bases). Germline V CDR1 and CDR2: MNHNY, SVGAGI (reference sequence). V was pared by 2 bases and J by 5 bases, with 15 bases between. CDR3 length equals 15 residues. The CDR3 loop is CASSYNDRFGETQYF. The CDR3, as DNA: TGTGCCAGCAGTTACAACGACAGGTTCGGGGAGACCCAGTACTTC.

The gene calls are TRBV7-2 and TRBJ1-5; D not certain. CDR1 and CDR2 (germline): SGHTA, FQGNSA. CDR3 length equals 16 residues. Trimming shortened V by 4 bases and J by 2 bases, and 15 bases separated the two germline ends. The CDR3, as DNA: TGTGCCAGCAGCTCTAGGGAGGGCGCGGGCAATCAGCCCCAGCATTTT. It yields the protein CASSSREGAGNQPQHF.

In DNA, the CDR3 is TGTGCCAGCAGCTTAGATACAGGATCTGAGTGGGGCACCGGGGAGCTGTTTTTT. Translating it yields CASSLDTGSEWGTGELFF. The chain has TRBV7-9 and TRBJ2-2; perhaps TRBD1 as D (5 bases). The CDR3 is 18 residues long. Trimming pared 1 base from V and 4 bases from J, leaving 19 bases between. The germline V gene has CDR1 SEHNR and CDR2 FQNEAQ (reference sequence).

The rearrangement uses TRBV18 and TRBJ2-7; TRBD2 might be the D (6 bases). Germline-derived CDR1 and CDR2 are KGHSH and LQKENI. Trimming removed 6 bases from V and 0 bases from J, with 24 bases in between. The CDR3 is made up of 18 amino acids. CDR3 in amino acids: CASSVDLVAVASSYEQYF. The CDR3 nucleotides are TGTGCCAGCTCCGTAGACCTGGTAGCGGTGGCGAGCTCCTACGAGCAGTACTTC.

The chain recombines TRBV7-9 with TRBJ1-2; tentative D call: TRBD1 (5 bases). V lost 1 base to trimming and J lost 4 bases, with 13 bases between them. This CDR3 has 15 residues. CDR1 is SEHNR and CDR2 is FQNEAQ in the germline V gene (reference sequence). CDR3 in amino acids: CASSLGLGVGYGYTF. The CDR3 DNA reads TGTGCCAGCAGCTTAGGGTTAGGGGTTGGCTATGGCTACACCTTC.

The gene calls are TRBV19 and TRBJ2-1; tentatively, D is TRBD2 (6 bases). Germline CDR1 reads LNHDA; CDR2 reads SQIVND (reference sequence). Trimming took 3 bases from V and 1 from J, leaving 10 bases between them. The CDR3 spans 15 residues. CDR3 sequence (DNA): TGTGCCAGTAGTATGGGGCGGGGATCCTACAATGAGCAGTTCTTC. Protein sequence: CASSMGRGSYNEQFF.

The chain uses TRBV11-2 and TRBJ1-2; maybe TRBD1 (6 bases). This CDR3 comprises 17 residues. Trimming took off 2 bases at V and 7 bases at J, with 23 bases between the two ends. Germline V gene data show CDR1 as SGHAT and CDR2 as FQNNGV. The CDR3 DNA is TGTGCCAGCAGCTTATGGTCGGACAGCAGTATCTATGGTGGCTACACCTTC. This translates into CASSLWSDSSIYGGYTF.

This chain uses TRBV7-9 with TRBJ2-7; D gene unclear. In germline, CDR1 is SEHNR, CDR2 FQNEAQ (reference sequence). V was pared by 3 bases and J by 3 bases, with 12 bases between. This CDR3 spans 14 amino acids. The DNA for the CDR3 is TGTGCCAGCAGCTTCCAGGCCGGATACTACGAGCAGTACTTC. Protein product: CASSFQAGYYEQYF.

This sequence joins TRBV4-1 and TRBJ1-2; the D gene is possibly TRBD1 (6 bases). CDR3 size: 14 residues. Germline-derived CDR1 and CDR2 are MGHRA and YSYEKL. Trimming took off 4 bases at V and 4 bases at J, with 13 bases between the two ends. The CDR3 loop is CASSPRGARYGYTF. The CDR3 DNA follows: TGCGCCAGCAGCCCCCGGGGGGCCCGCTATGGCTACACCTTC.

This rearrangement joins TRBV19 to TRBJ1-5; 12 bases are shared with TRBD1. The trim removed 3 bases at V and 6 bases at J, leaving 3 bases unmatched. The germline CDR1 and CDR2 sequences are LNHDA and SQIVND (reference sequence). The CDR3 is 15 residues long. This chain's CDR3 is CASSMGQGAGQPQHF. CDR3 in DNA: TGTGCCAGTAGTATGGGACAGGGGGCAGGTCAGCCCCAGCATTTT.